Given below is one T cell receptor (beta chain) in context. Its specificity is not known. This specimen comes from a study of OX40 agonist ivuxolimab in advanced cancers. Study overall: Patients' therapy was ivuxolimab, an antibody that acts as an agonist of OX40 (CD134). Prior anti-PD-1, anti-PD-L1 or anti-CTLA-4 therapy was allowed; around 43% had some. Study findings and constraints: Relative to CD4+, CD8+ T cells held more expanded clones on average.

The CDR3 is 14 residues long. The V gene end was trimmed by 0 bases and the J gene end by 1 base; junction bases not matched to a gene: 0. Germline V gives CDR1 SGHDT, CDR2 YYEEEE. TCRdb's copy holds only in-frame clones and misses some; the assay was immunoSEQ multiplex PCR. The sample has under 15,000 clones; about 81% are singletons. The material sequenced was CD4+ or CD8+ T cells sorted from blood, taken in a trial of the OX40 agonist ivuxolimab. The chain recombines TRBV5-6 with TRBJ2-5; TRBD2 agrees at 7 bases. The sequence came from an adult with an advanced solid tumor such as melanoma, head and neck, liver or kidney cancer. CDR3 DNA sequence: TGTGCCAGCAGCTTGGAGCGGGGCCAAGAGACCCAGTACTTC. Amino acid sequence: CASSLERGQETQYF. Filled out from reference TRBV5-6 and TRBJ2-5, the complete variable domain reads DAGVTQSPTHLIKTRGQQVTLRCSPKSGHDTVSWYQQALGQGPQFIFQYYEEEERQRGNFPDRFSGHQFPNYSSELNVNALLLGDSALYLCASSLERGQETQYFGPGTRLLVL.